This TCR beta chain appears in the sequencing data of a study of CD8+ T cells in alopecia areata. Study details: Administration of oral tofacitinib to treated patients was at 5 to 10 mg twice daily. Study-wide findings and caveats: In scalp and blood during tofacitinib, many expanded lesional clones persisted. An increase in clonality over normal scalp was evident in lesional scalp, especially alopecia totalis/universalis.

Extracted RNA was reverse transcribed into cDNA, the sequencing template. Using immunoSEQ multiplex PCR, the repertoire was profiled, and TCRdb retains in-frame clones only, with some absent. The repertoire holds approximately 280,000 clones, with nearly 60% as singletons. Concerning this clone: Its matching antigen is unknown.

Treatment in this sample: oral pan-JAK inhibitor, 5-10 mg twice daily. PBMCs yielded sorted CD4+ and CD8+ T cells. Trimming stripped 7 bases from V and 4 bases from J, with 24 bases between. The CDR3 is made up of 16 amino acids. Germline CDR1 SQVTM, CDR2 ANQGSEA. This chain connects TRBV29-1 to TRBJ2-3; possibly TRBD1 or TRBD2 for D (5 bases each). The material sequenced was CD4+ T cells sorted from blood, taken at week 24, from a patient treated with tofacitinib. The receptor's source is a human donor with alopecia areata. CDR3 protein: CSAAAYRGLSADTQYF. The CDR3 bases are TGCAGCGCCGCGGCCTACCGGGGCCTAAGCGCAGATACGCAGTATTTT.